The clone carrying this T cell receptor (beta chain) was counted a few times. This sample was taken from a study of blood T cells in healthy people across ages. The use of a sample-barcoded 5' primer and a J-beta primer mix characterized a second PCR of about 6 to 12 cycles. Template switching added a 12-random-nucleotide identifier to every cDNA molecule. MiXCR, applied by TCRdb to the 5' RACE reads, yields one record per CDR3 protein. The table shows about 510,000 distinct CDR3 sequences, with around a quarter occurring only once. The same data also went into a second study, on T cells of mothers and their children. That study adds: Researchers report slightly higher, though non-significant, overlap in related mother-child pairs than in unrelated pairs.

The sequenced sample consisted of blood. The receptor's source is a boy between 2 and 15 years old in good health.

CDR3 region: CASNSLPQLAYEQYF. In DNA, the CDR3 is TGTGCCAGCAATTCTCTTCCACAATTAGCCTACGAGCAGTACTTC. V and J are TRBV6-5 and TRBJ2-5; no clear D. The J call may be faulty, since TRBJ2-7 better matches the DNA end. The CDR3 is made up of 15 amino acids. Germline CDR1 MNHEY, CDR2 SVGAGI.